This T cell receptor beta chain was documented in a study of CXCR3-negative and CXCR3-positive naive CD8 T cells. The CDR3 length is 15 residues. Germline CDR1 reads LGHNA; CDR2 reads YSLEER. Notes on this clonotype: Its antigen is unknown.

Whole-study findings and limits: Between one naive subset and the other, surface CD5 was comparable, and TCR strength was inferred from TRB CDR3 properties. Naive CXCR3-negative cells resembled naive CXCR3-positive cells in TRBV-TRBJ usage; memory cells differed.

5' RACE with UMI labels generated the TRB cDNA libraries. One entry per CDR3 protein, without DNA, is what TCRdb gives after re-calling the 5' RACE reads. The repertoire table contains approximately 53,000 distinct CDR3 sequences. The sequencing sample was made of memory CD8+ T cells from blood. This chain links TRBV4-3 with TRBJ2-7; checking the TCRdb D call of TRBD1 is not possible without DNA. The sequence was collected from a human donor in good health. Some clones in this sample may be carry-over from other donors' samples. The CDR3: CASSQRWTGLYEQYF.